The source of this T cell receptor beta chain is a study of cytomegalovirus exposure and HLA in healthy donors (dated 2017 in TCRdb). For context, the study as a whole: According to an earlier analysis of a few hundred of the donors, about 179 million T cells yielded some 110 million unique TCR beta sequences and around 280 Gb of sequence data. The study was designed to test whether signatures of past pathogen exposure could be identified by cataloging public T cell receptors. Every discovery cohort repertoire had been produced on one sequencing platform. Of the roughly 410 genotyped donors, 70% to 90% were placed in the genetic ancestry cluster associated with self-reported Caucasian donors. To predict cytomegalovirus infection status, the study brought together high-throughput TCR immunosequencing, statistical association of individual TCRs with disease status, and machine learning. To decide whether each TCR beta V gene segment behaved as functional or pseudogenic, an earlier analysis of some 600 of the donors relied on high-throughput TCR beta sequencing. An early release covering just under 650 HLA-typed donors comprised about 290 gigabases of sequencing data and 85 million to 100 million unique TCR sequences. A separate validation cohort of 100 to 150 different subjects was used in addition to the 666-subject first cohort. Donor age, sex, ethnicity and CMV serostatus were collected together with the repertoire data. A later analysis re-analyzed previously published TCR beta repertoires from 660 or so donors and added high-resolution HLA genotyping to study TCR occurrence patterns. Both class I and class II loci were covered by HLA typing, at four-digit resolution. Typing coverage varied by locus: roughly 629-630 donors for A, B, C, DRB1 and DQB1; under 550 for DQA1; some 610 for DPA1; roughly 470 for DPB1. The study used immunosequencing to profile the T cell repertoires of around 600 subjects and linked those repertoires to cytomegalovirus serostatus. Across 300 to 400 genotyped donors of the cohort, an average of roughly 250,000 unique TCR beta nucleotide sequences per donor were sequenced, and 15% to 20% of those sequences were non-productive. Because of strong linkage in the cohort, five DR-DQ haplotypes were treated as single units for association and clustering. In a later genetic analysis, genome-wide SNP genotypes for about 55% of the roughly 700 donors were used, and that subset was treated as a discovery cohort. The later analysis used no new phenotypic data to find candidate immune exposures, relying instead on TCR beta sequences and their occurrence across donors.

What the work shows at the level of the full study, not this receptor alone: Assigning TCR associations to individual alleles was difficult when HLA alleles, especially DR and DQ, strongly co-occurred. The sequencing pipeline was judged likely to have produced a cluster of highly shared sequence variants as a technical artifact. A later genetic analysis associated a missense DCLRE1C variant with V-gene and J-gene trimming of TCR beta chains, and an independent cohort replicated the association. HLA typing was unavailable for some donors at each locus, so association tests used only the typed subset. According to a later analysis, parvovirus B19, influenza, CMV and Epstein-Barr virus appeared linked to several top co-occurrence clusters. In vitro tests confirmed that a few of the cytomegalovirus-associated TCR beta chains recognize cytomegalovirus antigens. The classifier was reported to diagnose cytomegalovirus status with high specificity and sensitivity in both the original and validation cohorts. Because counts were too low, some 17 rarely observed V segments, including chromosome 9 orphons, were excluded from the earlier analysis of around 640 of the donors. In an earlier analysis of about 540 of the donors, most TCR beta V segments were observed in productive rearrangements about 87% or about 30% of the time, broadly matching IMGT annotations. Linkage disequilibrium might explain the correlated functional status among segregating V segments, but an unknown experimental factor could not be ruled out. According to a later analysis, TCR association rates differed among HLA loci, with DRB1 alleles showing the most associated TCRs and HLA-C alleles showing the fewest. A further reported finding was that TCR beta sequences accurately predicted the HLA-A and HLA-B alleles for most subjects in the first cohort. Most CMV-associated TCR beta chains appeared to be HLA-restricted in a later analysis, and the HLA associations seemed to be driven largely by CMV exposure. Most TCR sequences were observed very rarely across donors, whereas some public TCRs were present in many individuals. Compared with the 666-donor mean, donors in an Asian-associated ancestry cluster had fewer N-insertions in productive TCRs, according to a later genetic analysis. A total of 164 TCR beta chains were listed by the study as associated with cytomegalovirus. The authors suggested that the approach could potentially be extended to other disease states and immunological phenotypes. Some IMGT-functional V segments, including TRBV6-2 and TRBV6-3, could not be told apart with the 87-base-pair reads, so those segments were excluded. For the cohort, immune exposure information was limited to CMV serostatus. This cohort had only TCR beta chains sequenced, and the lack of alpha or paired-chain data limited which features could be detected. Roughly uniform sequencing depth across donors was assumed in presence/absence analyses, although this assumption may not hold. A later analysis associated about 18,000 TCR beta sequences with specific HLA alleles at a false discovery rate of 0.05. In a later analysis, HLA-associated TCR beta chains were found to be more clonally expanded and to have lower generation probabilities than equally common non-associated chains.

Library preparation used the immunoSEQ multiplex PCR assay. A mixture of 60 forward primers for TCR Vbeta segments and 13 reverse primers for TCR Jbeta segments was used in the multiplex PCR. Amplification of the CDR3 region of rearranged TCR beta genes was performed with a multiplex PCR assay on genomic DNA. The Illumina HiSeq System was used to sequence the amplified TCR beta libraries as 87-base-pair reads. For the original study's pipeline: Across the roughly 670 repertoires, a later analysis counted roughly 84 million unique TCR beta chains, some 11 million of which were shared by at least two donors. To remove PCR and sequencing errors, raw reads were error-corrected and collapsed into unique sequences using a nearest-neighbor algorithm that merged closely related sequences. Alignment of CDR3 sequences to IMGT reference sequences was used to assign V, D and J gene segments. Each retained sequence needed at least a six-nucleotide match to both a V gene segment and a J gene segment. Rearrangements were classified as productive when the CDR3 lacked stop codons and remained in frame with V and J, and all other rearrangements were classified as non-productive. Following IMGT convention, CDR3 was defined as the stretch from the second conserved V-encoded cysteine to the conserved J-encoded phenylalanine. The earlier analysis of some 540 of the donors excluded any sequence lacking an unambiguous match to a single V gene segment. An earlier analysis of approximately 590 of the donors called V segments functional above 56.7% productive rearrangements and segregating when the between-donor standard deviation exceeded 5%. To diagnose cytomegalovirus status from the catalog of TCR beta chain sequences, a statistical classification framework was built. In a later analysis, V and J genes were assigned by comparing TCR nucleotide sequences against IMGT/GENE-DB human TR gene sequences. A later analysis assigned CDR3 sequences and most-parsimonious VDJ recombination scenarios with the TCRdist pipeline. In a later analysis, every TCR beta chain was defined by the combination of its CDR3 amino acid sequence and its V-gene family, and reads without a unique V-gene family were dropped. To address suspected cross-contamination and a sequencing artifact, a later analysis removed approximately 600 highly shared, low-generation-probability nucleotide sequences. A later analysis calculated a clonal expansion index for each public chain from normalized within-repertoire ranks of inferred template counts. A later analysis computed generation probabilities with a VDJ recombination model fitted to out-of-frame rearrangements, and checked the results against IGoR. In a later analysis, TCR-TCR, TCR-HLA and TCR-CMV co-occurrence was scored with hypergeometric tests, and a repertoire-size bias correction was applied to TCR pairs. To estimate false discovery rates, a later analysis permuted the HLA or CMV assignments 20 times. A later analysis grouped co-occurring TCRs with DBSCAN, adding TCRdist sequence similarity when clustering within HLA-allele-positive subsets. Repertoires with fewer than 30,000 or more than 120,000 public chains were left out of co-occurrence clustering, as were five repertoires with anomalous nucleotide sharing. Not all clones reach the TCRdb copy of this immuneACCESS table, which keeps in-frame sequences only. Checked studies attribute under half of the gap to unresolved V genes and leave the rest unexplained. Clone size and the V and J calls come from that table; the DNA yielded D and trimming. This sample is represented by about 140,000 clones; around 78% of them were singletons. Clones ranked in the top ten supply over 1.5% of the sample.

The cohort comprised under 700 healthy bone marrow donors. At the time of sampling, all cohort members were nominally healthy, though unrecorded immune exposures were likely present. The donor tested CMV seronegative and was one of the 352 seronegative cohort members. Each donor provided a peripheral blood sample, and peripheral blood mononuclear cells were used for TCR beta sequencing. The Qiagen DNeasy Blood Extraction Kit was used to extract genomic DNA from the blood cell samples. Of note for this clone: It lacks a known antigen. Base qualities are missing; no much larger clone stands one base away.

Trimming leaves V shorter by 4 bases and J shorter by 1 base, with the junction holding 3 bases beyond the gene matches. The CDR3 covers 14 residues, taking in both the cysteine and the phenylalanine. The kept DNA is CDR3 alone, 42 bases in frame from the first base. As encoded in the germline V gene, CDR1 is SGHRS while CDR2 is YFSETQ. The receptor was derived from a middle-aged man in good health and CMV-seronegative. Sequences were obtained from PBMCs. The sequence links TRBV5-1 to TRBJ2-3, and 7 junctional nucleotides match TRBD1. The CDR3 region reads CASSTGQGTDTQYF. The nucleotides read TGCGCCAGCAGCACTGGACAGGGCACAGATACGCAGTATTTT.